This TCR beta chain originates from a study of blood T cell repertoires in COVID-19 (dated by TCRdb to about 2020). General notes on the study: Samples covering the acute and convalescent phases of COVID-19 were provided by collaborators in the United States, Italy and Spain. Subjects who had been exposed to COVID-19, were actively infected with it, or had recovered from it provided the deeply sampled blood TCRbeta repertoires that made up the dataset. HLA class I and class II types, where available, came from metadata supplied by the sample provider rather than from assay-based typing. Sample metadata almost always included a de-identified subject ID, COVID-19 status, age in years and sex. The material from the prospective study consisted of cDNA or gDNA derived from T cells, B-cell-depleted T cells, or PBMCs. Samples came from the ongoing ImmuneRACE study (first 160 participants) plus 1,254 subjects from 6 global collaborators. The repertoires were released in a freely available public database intended as a resource for research on the immune response to SARS-CoV-2. Beyond this particular receptor, the publication reports: The amount of clinical and demographic metadata varied by source and participant and was provided uncurated.

The count of this clone is one. It has no known antigen specificity. No quality values exist for individual bases; no much larger clone is one base distant. At one collaborating source in Seattle, patients were enrolled during active infection and were followed longitudinally through the course of disease. Collaborating institutions collected whole blood in K2EDTA tubes following their own protocols. Collaborator samples were shipped for TCRbeta analysis as frozen whole blood, isolated PBMCs, or DNA extracted from either sample type. TCRbeta CDR3 regions were amplified from genomic DNA using the immunoSEQ Assay, a bias-controlled multiplex PCR. The authors' pipeline ran thus. Nucleated cell counts per sample were estimated from amplification of reference gene primers within the assay. To quantify the absolute abundance of each unique TCRbeta CDR3 rearrangement, sequence reads were collapsed and filtered. For each sample, productive Simpson clonality was calculated as the square root of Simpson's diversity index over productive rearrangements. TCRdb carries this immuneACCESS record with in-frame sequences only. Its versions omit some clonotypes, under half of them owing to an unresolved V gene in the studies checked, with the rest unexplained. The DNA gave D and trimming, while V, J and clone size come from that table. The table for this sample lists roughly 380,000 clones; approximately 91% of them were counted only once. 1.5% to 1.7% of the sample comes from the top ten.

V is clipped by 5 bases and J by 8 bases, and the sequence between their germline boundaries is 6 bases long. CDR3 length: 11 amino acids, cysteine to phenylalanine. The CDR3 DNA has 33 bases and is translated from base 1. As encoded in the germline V gene, CDR1 is SGHTA while CDR2 is FQGTGA. The V gene is TRBV7-3 and the J gene is TRBJ2-2, with the identity of the D gene unclear. Sequenced input: peripheral blood. The sequence was obtained from a woman aged 40 to 55 with COVID-19, enrolled during active disease. The DNA sequence reads TGTGCCAGCAGCGAACAGGGGGAGCTGTTTTTT. This gives the protein CASSEQGELFF.